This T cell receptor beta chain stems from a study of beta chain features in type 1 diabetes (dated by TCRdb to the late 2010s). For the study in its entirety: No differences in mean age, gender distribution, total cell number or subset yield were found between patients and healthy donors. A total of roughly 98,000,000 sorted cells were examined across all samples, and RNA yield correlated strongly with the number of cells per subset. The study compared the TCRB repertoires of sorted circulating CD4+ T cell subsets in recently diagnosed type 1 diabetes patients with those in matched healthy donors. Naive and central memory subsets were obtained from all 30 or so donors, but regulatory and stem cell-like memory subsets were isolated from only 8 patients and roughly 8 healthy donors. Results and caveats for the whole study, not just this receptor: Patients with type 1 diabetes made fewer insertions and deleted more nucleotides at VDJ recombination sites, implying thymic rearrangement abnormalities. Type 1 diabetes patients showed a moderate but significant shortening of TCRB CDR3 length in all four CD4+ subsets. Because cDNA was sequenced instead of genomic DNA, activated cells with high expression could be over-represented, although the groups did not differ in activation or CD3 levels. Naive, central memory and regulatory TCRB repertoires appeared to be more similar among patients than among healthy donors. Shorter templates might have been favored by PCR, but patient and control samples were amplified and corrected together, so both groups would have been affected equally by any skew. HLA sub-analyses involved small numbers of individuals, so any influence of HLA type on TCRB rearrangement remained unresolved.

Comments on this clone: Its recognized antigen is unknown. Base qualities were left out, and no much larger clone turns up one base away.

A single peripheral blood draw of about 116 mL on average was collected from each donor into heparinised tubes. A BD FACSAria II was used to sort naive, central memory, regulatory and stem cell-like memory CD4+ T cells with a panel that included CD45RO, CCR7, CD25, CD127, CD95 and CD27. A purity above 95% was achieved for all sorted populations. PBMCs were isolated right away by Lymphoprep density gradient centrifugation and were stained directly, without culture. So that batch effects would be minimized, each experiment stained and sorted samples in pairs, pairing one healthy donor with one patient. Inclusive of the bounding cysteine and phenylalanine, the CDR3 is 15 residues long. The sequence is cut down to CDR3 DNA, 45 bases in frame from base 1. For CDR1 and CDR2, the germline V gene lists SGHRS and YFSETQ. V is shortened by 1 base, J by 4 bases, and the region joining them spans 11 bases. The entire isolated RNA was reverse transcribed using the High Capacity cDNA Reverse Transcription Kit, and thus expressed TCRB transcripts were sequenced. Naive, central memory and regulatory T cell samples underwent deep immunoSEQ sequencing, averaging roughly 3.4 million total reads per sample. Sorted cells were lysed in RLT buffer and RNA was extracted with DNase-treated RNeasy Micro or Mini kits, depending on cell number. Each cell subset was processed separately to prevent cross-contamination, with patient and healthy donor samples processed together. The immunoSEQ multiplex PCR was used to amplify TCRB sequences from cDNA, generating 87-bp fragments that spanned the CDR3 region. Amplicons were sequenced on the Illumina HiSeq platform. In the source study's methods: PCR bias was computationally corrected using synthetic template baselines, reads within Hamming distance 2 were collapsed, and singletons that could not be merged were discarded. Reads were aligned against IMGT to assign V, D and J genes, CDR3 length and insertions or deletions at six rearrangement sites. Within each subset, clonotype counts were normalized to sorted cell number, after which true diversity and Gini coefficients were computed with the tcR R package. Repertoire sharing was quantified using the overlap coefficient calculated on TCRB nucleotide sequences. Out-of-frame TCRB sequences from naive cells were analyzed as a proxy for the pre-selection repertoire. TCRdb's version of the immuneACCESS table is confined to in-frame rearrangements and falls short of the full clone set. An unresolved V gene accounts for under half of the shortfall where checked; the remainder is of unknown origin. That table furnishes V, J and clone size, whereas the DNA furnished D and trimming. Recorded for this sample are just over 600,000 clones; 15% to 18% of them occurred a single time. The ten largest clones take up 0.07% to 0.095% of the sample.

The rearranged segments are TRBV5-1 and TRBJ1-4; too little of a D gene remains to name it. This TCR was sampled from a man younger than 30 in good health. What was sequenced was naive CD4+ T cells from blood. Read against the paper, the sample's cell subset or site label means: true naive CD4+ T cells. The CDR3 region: CASSLRPASNEKLFF. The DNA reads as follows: TGCGCCAGCAGCTTGAGGCCAGCCAGTAATGAAAAACTGTTTTTT.